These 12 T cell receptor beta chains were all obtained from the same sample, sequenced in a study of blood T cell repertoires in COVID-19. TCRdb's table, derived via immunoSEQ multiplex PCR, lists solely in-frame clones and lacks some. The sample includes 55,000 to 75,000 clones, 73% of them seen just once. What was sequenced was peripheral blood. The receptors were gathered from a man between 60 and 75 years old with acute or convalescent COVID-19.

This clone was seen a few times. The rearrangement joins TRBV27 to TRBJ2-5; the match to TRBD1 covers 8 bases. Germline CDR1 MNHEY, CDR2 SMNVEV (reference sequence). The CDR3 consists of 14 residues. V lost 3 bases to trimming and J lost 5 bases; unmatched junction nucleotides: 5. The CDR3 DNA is TGTGCCAGCAGTTTGATGGGACAGGCCGAGACCCAGTACTTC. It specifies CASSLMGQAETQYF.

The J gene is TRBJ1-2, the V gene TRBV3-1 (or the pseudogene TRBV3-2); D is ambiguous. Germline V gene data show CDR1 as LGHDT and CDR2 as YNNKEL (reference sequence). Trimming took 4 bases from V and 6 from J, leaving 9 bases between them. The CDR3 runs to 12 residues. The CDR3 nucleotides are TGTGCCAGCAGCCTCGGACTGAATGGCTACACCTTC. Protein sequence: CASSLGLNGYTF.

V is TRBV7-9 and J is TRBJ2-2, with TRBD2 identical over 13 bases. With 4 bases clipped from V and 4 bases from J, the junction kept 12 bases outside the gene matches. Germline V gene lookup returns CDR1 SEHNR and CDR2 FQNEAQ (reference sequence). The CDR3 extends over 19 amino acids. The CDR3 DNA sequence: TGTGCCAGCAGCTCGGGAACCGGGACTAGCGGGGTTGGCACCGGGGAGCTGTTTTTT. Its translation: CASSSGTGTSGVGTGELFF.

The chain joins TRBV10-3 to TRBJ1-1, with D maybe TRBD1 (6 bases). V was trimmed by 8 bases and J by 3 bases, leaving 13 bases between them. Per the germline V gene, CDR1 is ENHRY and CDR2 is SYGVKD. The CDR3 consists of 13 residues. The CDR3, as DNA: TGTGCCATCGAGGGGGAGAGGGACACTGAAGCTTTCTTT. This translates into CAIEGERDTEAFF.

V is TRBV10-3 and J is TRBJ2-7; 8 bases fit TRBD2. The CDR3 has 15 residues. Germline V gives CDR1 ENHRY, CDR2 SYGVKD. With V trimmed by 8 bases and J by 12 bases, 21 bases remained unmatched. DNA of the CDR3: TGTGCCATCTCCGGAGGGACGGGAGGGCCTATCGTTCCGTACTTC. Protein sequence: CAISGGTGGPIVPYF.

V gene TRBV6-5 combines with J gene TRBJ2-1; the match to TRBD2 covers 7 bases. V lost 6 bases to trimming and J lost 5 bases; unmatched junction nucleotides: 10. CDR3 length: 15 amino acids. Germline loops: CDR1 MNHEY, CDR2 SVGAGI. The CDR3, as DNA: TGTGCCAGCAGCCTGGGACTACTCCCCAACAATGAGCAGTTCTTC. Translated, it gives CASSLGLLPNNEQFF.

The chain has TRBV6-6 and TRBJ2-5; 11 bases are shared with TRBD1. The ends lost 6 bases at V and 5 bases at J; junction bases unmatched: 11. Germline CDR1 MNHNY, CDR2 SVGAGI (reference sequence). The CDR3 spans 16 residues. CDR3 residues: CASSPQGQGGWETQYF. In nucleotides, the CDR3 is TGTGCCAGCAGCCCTCAGGGACAGGGGGGTTGGGAGACCCAGTACTTC.

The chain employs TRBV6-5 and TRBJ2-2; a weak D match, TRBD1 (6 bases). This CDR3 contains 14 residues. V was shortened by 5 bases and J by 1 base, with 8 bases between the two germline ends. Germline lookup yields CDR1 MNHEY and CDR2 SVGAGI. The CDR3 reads CASSKDRNTGELFF. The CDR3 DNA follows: TGTGCCAGCAGTAAGGACAGGAACACCGGGGAGCTGTTTTTT.

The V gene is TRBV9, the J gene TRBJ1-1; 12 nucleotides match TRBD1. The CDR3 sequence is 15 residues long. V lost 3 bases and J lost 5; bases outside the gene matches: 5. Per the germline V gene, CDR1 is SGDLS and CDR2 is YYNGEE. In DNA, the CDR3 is TGTGCCAGCAGCGCGGGACAGGGGGCGTTTACTGAAGCTTTCTTT. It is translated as CASSAGQGAFTEAFF.

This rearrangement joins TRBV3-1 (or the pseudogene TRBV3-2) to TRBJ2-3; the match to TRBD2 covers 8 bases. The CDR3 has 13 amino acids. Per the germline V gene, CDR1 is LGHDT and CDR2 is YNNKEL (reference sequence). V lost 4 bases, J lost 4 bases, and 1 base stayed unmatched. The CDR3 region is CASSLLAADTQYF. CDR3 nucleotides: TGTGCCAGCAGCCTACTAGCGGCAGATACGCAGTATTTT.

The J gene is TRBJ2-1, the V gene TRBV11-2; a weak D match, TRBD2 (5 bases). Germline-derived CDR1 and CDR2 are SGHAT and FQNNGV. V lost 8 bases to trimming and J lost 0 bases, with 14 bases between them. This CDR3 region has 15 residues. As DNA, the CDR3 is TGTGCCAGCGGACCTAGCCTGAGCTCCTACAATGAGCAGTTCTTC. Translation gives CASGPSLSSYNEQFF. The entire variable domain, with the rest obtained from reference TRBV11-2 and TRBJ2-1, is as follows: EAGVAQSPRYKIIEKRQSVAFWCNPISGHATLYWYQQILGQGPKLLIQFQNNGVVDDSQLPKDRFSAERLKGVDSTLKIQPAKLEDSAVYLCASGPSLSSYNEQFFGPGTRLTVL.

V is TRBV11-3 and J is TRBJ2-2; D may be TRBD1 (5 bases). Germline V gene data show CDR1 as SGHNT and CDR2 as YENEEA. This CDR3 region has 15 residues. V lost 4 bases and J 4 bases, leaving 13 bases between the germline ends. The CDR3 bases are TGTGCCAGCAGCTACTCAGGGTATAGCACCGGGGAGCTGTTTTTT. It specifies CASSYSGYSTGELFF.